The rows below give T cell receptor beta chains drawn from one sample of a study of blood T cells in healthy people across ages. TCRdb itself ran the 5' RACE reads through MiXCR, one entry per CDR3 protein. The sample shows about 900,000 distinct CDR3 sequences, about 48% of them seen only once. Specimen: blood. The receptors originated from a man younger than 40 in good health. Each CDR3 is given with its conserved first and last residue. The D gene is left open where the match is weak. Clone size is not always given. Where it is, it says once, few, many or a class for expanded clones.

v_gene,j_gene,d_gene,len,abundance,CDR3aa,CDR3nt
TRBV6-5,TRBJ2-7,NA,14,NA,CASSYARTSYEQYF,TGTGCCAGCAGTTACGCTCGGACAAGTTACGAGCAGTACTTC
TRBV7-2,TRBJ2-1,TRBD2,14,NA,CASSGRTSLNEQFF,TGTGCCAGCAGCGGACGGACTAGCTTGAATGAGCAGTTCTTC
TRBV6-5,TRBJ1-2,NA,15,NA,CASSYSITNWYGYTF,TGTGCCAGCAGTTACTCGATCACCAATTGGTATGGCTACACCTTC
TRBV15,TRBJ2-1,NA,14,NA,CATSRSDISNEQFF,TGTGCCACCAGCAGATCCGACATCTCCAATGAGCAGTTCTTC
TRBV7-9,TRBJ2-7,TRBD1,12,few,CASQGVTDEQYF,TGTGCGTCACAGGGGGTCACGGACGAGCAGTACTTC
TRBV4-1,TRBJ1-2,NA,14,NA,CASSQVGVRYGYTF,TGCGCCAGCAGCCAAGTCGGGGTTCGGTATGGCTACACCTTC
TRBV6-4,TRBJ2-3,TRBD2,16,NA,CASSDSTSGGAATQYF,TGTGCCAGCAGTGACTCGACTAGCGGGGGGGCCGCTACGCAGTATTTT
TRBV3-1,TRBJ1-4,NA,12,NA,CASRQEGEKLFF,TGTGCCAGCAGACAAGAGGGTGAAAAACTGTTTTTT
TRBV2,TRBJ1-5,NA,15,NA,CASSEEAGPNQPQHF,TGTGCCAGCAGTGAAGAAGCGGGACCAAATCAGCCCCAGCATTTT
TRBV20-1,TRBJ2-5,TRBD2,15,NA,CSARPSGGVTETQYF,TGCAGTGCTAGGCCCAGCGGGGGGGTTACAGAGACCCAGTACTTC
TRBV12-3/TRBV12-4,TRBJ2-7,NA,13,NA,CASRGSGTYEQYF,TGTGCCAGCAGGGGGAGCGGAACCTACGAGCAGTACTTC
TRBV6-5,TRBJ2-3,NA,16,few,CASSYSRGLALGTQYF,TGTGCCAGCAGTTACTCACGGGGGCTCGCTTTAGGGACGCAGTATTTT
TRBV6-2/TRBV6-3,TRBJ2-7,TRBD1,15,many,CASSFLTGSTYEQYF,TGTGCCAGCAGTTTCCTGACAGGGTCAACCTACGAGCAGTACTTC
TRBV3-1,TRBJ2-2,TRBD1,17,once,CASSQERQGTNTGELFF,TGTGCCAGCAGCCAAGAGAGACAGGGAACGAACACCGGGGAGCTGTTTTTT
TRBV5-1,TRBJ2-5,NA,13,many,CASSMGTEETQYF,TGCGCCAGCAGCATGGGGACTGAAGAGACCCAGTACTTC
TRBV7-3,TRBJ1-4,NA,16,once,CASSLTLRRRREKLFF,TGTGCCAGCAGCTTAACGTTGCGGCGGCGGAGGGAAAAACTGTTTTTT
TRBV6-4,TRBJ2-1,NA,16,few,CASSPRGLGLYNEQFF,TGTGCCAGCAGCCCCCGGGGACTTGGATTATACAATGAGCAGTTCTTC
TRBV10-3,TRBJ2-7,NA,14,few,CAIGRQKSSYEQYF,TGTGCCATCGGTAGACAAAAGAGCTCCTACGAGCAGTACTTC
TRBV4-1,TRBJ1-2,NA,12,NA,CASSHGNYGYTF,TGCGCCAGCAGCCACGGGAACTATGGCTACACCTTC
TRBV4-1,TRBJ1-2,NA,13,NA,CASSHVTNYGYTF,TGCGCCAGCAGCCACGTAACTAACTATGGCTACACCTTC
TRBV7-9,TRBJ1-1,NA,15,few,CASSGPTGTNTEAFF,TGTGCCAGCAGCGGGCCTACAGGGACGAACACTGAAGCTTTCTTT